This TCR beta chain was profiled in a study of patients and donors after allogeneic stem cell transplantation. Per the germline V gene, CDR1 is MNHEY and CDR2 is SVGEGT. V was trimmed by 2 bases and J by 6 bases, leaving 10 bases between them. The CDR3 sequence is 13 residues long. Via MiXCR, TCRdb re-called the RT-PCR reads, giving one row per CDR3 protein. The table includes about 200,000 distinct CDR3 sequences, around two fifths detected once. This clonotype has a handful of counts. Sequencing was done on a sample of blood, either unsorted or a sorted T cell fraction (not recorded which). This TCR derives from a human donor who was either an allogeneic HSCT recipient or a stem cell or donor lymphocyte infusion donor (not recorded which). It is not recorded whose cells these are; they may come from a transplant donor. The chain has TRBV6-2 or TRBV6-3 and TRBJ1-1, with D uncertain. The CDR3 reads CASSYTGVPEAFF. For the CDR3, the DNA is TGTGCCAGCAGTTACACCGGCGTCCCTGAAGCTTTCTTT.